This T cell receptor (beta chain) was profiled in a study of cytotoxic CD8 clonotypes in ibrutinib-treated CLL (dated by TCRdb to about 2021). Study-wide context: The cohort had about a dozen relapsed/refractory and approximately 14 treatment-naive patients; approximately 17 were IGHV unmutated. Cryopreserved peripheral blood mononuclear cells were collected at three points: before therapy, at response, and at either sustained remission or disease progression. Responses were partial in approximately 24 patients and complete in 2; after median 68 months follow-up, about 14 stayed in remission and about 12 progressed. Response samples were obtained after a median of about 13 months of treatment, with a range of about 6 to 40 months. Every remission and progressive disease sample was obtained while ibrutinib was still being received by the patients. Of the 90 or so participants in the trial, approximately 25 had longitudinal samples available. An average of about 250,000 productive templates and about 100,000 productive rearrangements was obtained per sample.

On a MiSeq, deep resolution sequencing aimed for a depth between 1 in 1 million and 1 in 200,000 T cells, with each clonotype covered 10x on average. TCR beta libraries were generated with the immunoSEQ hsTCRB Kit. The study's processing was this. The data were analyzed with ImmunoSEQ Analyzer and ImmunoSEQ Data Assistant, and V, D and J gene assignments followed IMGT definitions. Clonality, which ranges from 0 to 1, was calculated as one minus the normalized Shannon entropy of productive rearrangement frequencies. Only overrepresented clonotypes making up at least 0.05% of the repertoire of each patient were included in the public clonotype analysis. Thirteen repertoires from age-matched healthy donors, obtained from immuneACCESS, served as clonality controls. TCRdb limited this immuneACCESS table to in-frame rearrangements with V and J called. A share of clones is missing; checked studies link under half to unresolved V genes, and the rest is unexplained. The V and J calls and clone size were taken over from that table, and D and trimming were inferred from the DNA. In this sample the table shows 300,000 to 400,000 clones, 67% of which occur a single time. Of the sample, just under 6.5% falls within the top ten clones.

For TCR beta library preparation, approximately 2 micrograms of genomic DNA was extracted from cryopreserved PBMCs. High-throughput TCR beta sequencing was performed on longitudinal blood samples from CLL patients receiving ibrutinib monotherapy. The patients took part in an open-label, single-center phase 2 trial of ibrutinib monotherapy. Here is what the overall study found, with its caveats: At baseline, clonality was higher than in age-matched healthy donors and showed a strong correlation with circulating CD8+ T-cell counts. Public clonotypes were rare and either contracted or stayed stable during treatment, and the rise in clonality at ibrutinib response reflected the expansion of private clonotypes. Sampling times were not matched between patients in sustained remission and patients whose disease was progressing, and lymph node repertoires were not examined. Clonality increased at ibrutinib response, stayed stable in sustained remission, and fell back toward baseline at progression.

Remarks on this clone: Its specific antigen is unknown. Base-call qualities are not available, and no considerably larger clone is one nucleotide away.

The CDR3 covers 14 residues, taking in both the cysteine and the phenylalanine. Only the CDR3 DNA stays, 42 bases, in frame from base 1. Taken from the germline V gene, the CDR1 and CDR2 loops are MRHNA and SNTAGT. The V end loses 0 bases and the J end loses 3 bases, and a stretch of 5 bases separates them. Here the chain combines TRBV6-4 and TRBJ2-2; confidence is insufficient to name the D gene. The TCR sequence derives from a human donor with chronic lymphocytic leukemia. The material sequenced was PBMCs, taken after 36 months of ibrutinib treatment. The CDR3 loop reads CASSDSLYTGELFF. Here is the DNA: TGTGCCAGCAGTGACTCATTATACACCGGGGAGCTGTTTTTT.